Below, 27 T cell receptor beta chains from the same sample are listed, as sequenced in a study of shared clonotypes between healthy human individuals. Some clones are missing from TCRdb's copy, which holds only in-frame ones; the method was immunoSEQ multiplex PCR. This sample has some 2,000,000 clones, with approximately 94% found just once. Terminally differentiated effector memory CD45RA+ cells were left out of the naive CD8 fraction, which was CD45RO-negative and positively selected for CCR7. Material for sequencing was naive CD8+ T cells sorted from blood. Receptors originate from a man aged 18 to 29 in good health.

The chain carries TRBV5-6 and TRBJ2-5, with D perhaps TRBD1 or TRBD2 (5 bases each). The end of the DNA aligns better with TRBJ2-7, so the J call may be wrong. The CDR3 length is 13 residues. Germline V gene lookup returns CDR1 SGHDT and CDR2 YYEEEE. The chain's CDR3 is CASSWGRSYEQYF. The DNA for the CDR3 is TGTGCCAGCAGCTGGGGACGGTCCTACGAGCAGTACTTC.

The chain joins TRBV4-3 to TRBJ1-2; D is perhaps TRBD1 (5 bases). The germline V and J ends were trimmed by 0 bases and 4 bases, with 15 bases remaining between them. Germline V gene lookup returns CDR1 LGHNA and CDR2 YSLEER. This CDR3 has 16 amino acids. CDR3 bases: TGCGCCAGCAGCCAAGATCCCACAGGAGACCTCTATGGCTACACCTTC. It translates to CASSQDPTGDLYGYTF.

The chain recombines TRBV4-1 with TRBJ2-6; tentative D call: TRBD1 (6 bases). Per the germline V gene, CDR1 is MGHRA and CDR2 is YSYEKL. The CDR3 totals 18 residues. With 3 bases removed from V and 0 bases from J, the gap between germline ends came to 15 bases. The CDR3 is CASSQEGGPSSGANVLTF. The DNA for the CDR3 is TGCGCCAGCAGCCAGGAAGGGGGTCCGAGCTCTGGGGCCAACGTCCTGACTTTC.

The V gene is TRBV5-4, the J gene TRBJ2-7; D uncertain. From germline, CDR1 is SGHNT and CDR2 YYREEE (reference sequence). V was cut by 6 bases and J by 0 bases, with 7 bases left in between. This CDR3 has 12 residues. CDR3 residues: CASKSDSYEQYF. The CDR3 DNA sequence: TGTGCCAGCAAGTCAGACTCCTACGAGCAGTACTTC.

The rearrangement links TRBV11-2 to TRBJ1-2, with 11 bases fitting TRBD1. Germline CDR1 is SGHAT and CDR2 is FQNNGV. There are 16 residues in the CDR3. Losses at the gene ends were 5 bases for V and 5 bases for J; bases not matched to a gene: 10. DNA for the CDR3: TGTGCCAGCAGCCCTGGGACAGGGGGGAGTTGGTATGGCTACACCTTC. Residues: CASSPGTGGSWYGYTF.

The chain is built from TRBV29-1 and TRBJ2-1, with D perhaps matching TRBD1 or TRBD2 (6 bases each). CDR3 length: 14 residues. Trimming cost V 7 bases and J 5 bases, with 18 bases left between them. Germline CDR1 is SQVTM and CDR2 is ANQGSEA. The chain's CDR3 is CSGAWGAPHNEQFF. The CDR3 bases are TGCAGCGGCGCGTGGGGGGCTCCCCACAATGAGCAGTTCTTC.

This clone is a singleton in its sample. The V and J genes are TRBV13 and TRBJ2-1, with a possible D match to TRBD2 (6 bases). Germline lookup yields CDR1 PRHDT and CDR2 FYEKMQ (reference sequence). The CDR3 covers 17 residues. Trimming shortened V by 3 bases and J by 6 bases, and 21 bases separated the two germline ends. CDR3 amino acids: CASSFERVSGSPNEQFF. CDR3 in DNA: TGTGCCAGCAGCTTTGAGAGGGTCAGCGGGTCCCCCAATGAGCAGTTCTTC.

This chain links TRBV30 with TRBJ2-1; 9 bases map to TRBD2. This CDR3 is built from 15 residues. CDR1 and CDR2 (germline): GTSNPN, SVGIG (reference sequence). Losses at the gene ends were 3 bases for V and 4 bases for J; bases not matched to a gene: 7. The CDR3 here is CAWRLAGGPYNEQFF. The CDR3 coding sequence is TGTGCCTGGAGGTTGGCGGGGGGGCCATACAATGAGCAGTTCTTC.

The CDR3 is CASRATGVQETQYF. The DNA of the CDR3 is TGTGCCAGCAGAGCGACAGGGGTACAAGAGACCCAGTACTTC. The chain carries TRBV7-6 and TRBJ2-5; TRBD1 aligns across 8 bases. The V segment lost 6 bases and the J segment 2 bases; nucleotides outside the gene matches: 5. This CDR3 has 14 amino acids. Germline V gives CDR1 SGHVS, CDR2 FNYEAQ. The full variable domain, in which reference TRBV7-6 and TRBJ2-5 provide the parts outside the CDR3, is GAGVSQSPRYKVTKRGQDVALRCDPISGHVSLYWYRQALGQGPEFLTYFNYEAQQDKSGLPNDRFSAERPEGSISTLTIQRTEQRDSAMYRCASRATGVQETQYFGPGTRLLVL.

The V call is TRBV10-2, the J call TRBJ1-4; D is undetermined. V was pared by 3 bases and J by 1 base, with 9 bases between. The CDR3 sequence is 15 residues long. Germline CDR1 WSHSY, CDR2 SAAADI. CDR3 region: CASSEVGETNEKLFF. The DNA for the CDR3 is TGCGCCAGCAGTGAAGTGGGCGAAACTAATGAAAAACTGTTTTTT.

The chain is built from TRBV9 and TRBJ2-7; 7 bases line up with TRBD2. Looked up from germline, CDR1 is SGDLS and CDR2 is YYNGEE. This CDR3 has 17 amino acids. The ends lost 3 bases at V and 0 bases at J; junction bases unmatched: 12. The CDR3 sequence: CASSAEGRRELSYEQYF. The CDR3 DNA reads as TGTGCCAGCAGCGCCGAGGGGAGGCGGGAGCTCTCCTACGAGCAGTACTTC.

The chain links TRBV7-9 to TRBJ2-6; D unresolved. V was shortened by 11 bases and J by 4 bases, with 15 bases between the two germline ends. CDR3 length: 14 residues. Germline lookup yields CDR1 SEHNR and CDR2 FQNEAQ (reference sequence). The DNA for the CDR3 is TGTGCCTTCCTGGCCAACCACGGGGCCAACGTCCTGACTTTC. Protein sequence: CAFLANHGANVLTF. Using reference TRBV7-9 and TRBJ2-6 for the parts outside the CDR3, the full variable domain is DTGVSQNPRHKITKRGQNVTFRCDPISEHNRLYWYRQTLGQGPEFLTYFQNEAQLEKSRLLSDRFSAERPKGSFSTLEIQRTEQGDSAMYLCAFLANHGANVLTFGAGSRLTVL.

DNA for the CDR3: TGCAGCGTTGAGTATGCCTACGAGCAGTACTTC. The encoded protein is CSVEYAYEQYF. The gene calls are TRBV29-1 and TRBJ2-7, with unresolved D. V was pared by 3 bases and J by 2 bases, with 5 bases between. The CDR3 contains 11 residues. Germline V gene lookup returns CDR1 SQVTM and CDR2 ANQGSEA.

The chain links TRBV9 to TRBJ2-7, with TRBD2 matching 7 bases. CDR1 and CDR2 (germline): SGDLS, YYNGEE. Germline trimming cut 0 bases from V and 0 bases from J; bases unmatched to any gene: 12. The CDR3 runs 18 residues. Here the CDR3 reads CASSVGPWEGEGSYEQYF. The CDR3 region has the DNA TGTGCCAGCAGCGTAGGCCCCTGGGAGGGAGAGGGCTCCTACGAGCAGTACTTC. Looking up the rest from reference TRBV9 and TRBJ2-7 gives the full variable domain: DSGVTQTPKHLITATGQRVTLRCSPRSGDLSVYWYQQSLDQGLQFLIQYYNGEERAKGNILERFSAQQFPDLHSELNLSSLELGDSALYFCASSVGPWEGEGSYEQYFGPGTRLTVT.

The chain joins TRBV7-9 to TRBJ2-7, with D hard to call. CDR3 length: 12 residues. Trimming shortened V by 5 bases and J by 6 bases, and 11 bases separated the two germline ends. Germline CDR1 reads SEHNR; CDR2 reads FQNEAQ (reference sequence). DNA of the CDR3: TGTGCCAGCAGCCCTGACGTCTCCGAGCAGTACTTC. Translated, it gives CASSPDVSEQYF.

This clone occurred once. The chain couples TRBV13 to TRBJ2-1; D is undetermined. This CDR3 is 12 amino acids long. The germline V gene has CDR1 PRHDT and CDR2 FYEKMQ (reference sequence). V lost 2 bases, J lost 8 bases, and 7 bases lay in between. The CDR3 region has the DNA TGTGCCAGCAGCTTACGCCTCGATGAGCAGTTCTTC. Protein: CASSLRLDEQFF.

The rearrangement uses TRBV7-3 and TRBJ2-2; 7 bases match TRBD1. Looked up from germline, CDR1 is SGHTA and CDR2 is FQGTGA. The trim removed 8 bases at V and 2 bases at J, leaving 5 bases unmatched. The CDR3 totals 14 residues. CDR3 in amino acids: CASRQGPNTGELFF. The CDR3 nucleotides are TGTGCCAGCCGACAGGGTCCAAACACCGGGGAGCTGTTTTTT.

The chain links TRBV6-5 to TRBJ2-4; 8 bases are a match to TRBD2. The CDR3 sequence is 13 residues long. CDR1 is MNHEY and CDR2 is SVGAGI in the germline V gene. Trimming cost V 2 bases and J 9 bases; bases outside gene matches: 3. DNA of the CDR3: TGTGCCAGCAGTTACCGGACTAGCAGCATTCAGTACTTC. As protein: CASSYRTSSIQYF.

J is TRBJ1-3 and V is TRBV13; D may be TRBD1 (5 bases). Trimming removed 0 bases at V and 4 bases at J, with 16 bases between. The CDR3 is 17 amino acids. The V gene's germline CDR1 is PRHDT and CDR2 FYEKMQ (reference sequence). CDR3 protein: CASSLGIQEIMGNTIYF. The CDR3 DNA sequence: TGTGCCAGCAGCTTAGGAATACAGGAAATAATGGGAAACACCATATATTTT.

For this clone: The same CDR3 can be traced to other DNA sequences in this sample. The chain uses TRBV2 and TRBJ1-1; D not certain. Trimming left V 3 bases short and J 3 bases short, with 8 bases between. There are 13 residues in the CDR3. Germline V gene data show CDR1 as SNHLY and CDR2 as FYNNEI. CDR3 residues: CASSEAGDTEAFF. CDR3 nucleotides: TGTGCCAGCAGTGAGGCTGGGGACACTGAAGCTTTCTTT.

Regarding this clone: Other DNA sequences in the sample encode the same CDR3. The chain recombines TRBV13 with TRBJ2-7; TRBD1 agrees at 10 bases. Germline values: CDR1 PRHDT, CDR2 FYEKMQ (reference sequence). V lost 1 base, J lost 2 bases, and 2 bases stayed unmatched. This CDR3 has 15 amino acids. The CDR3 is CASSLVGTGAYEQYF. CDR3 nucleotides: TGTGCCAGCAGCTTAGTGGGGACAGGGGCCTACGAGCAGTACTTC.

CDR3 sequence (DNA): TGTGCCAGTAGTATCCTCTCCGCCAGAGGGGGATACGAGCAGTACTTC. It encodes CASSILSARGGYEQYF. The chain employs TRBV19 and TRBJ2-7; tentatively, D is TRBD1 (6 bases). Trimming stripped 3 bases from V and 4 bases from J, with 19 bases between. Germline loops: CDR1 LNHDA, CDR2 SQIVND (reference sequence). This CDR3 comprises 16 residues. Full variable domain (missing parts from reference TRBV19 and TRBJ2-7): DGGITQSPKYLFRKEGQNVTLSCEQNLNHDAMYWYRQDPGQGLRLIYYSQIVNDFQKGDIAEGYSVSREKKESFPLTVTSAQKNPTAFYLCASSILSARGGYEQYFGPGTRLTVT.

This clone was seen only a few times. This chain connects TRBV4-1 to TRBJ1-6, with D hard to call. CDR3 length: 17 residues. Germline CDR1 reads MGHRA; CDR2 reads YSYEKL. V was cut by 0 bases and J by 8 bases, with 17 bases left in between. CDR3 loop: CASSQDSMAGFYSPLHF. CDR3 nucleotide sequence: TGCGCCAGCAGCCAAGACTCCATGGCAGGCTTTTATTCACCCCTCCACTTT.

This chain joins TRBV4-1 and TRBJ2-7; 10 nucleotides match TRBD2. V trimming: 3 bases; J trimming: 3 bases; junction bases outside the gene matches: 23. This CDR3 spans 21 amino acids. Germline assignment: CDR1 MGHRA and CDR2 YSYEKL. CDR3 nucleotides: TGCGCCAGCAGCCAGCAAATAGCGGGAGGAGGAGGACTCGGGTTAGGCTACGAGCAGTACTTC. Translating it yields CASSQQIAGGGGLGLGYEQYF.

The chain couples TRBV11-2 to TRBJ2-1; D uncertain. With 6 bases removed from V and 0 bases from J, the gap between germline ends came to 12 bases. In germline, CDR1 is SGHAT, CDR2 FQNNGV. CDR3 length: 15 amino acids. The CDR3 bases are TGTGCCAGCAGGCTTGGCGGTAGCTCCTACAATGAGCAGTTCTTC. Protein product: CASRLGGSSYNEQFF.

About this clone itself: Other DNA sequences from this sample encode an identical CDR3 as well. The rearrangement joins TRBV5-6 to TRBJ2-7, with D possibly TRBD1 on 5 matching bases. The V gene's germline CDR1 is SGHDT and CDR2 YYEEEE. CDR3 length: 13 amino acids. The V end was cut by 0 bases, the J end by 6 bases, with 10 bases between. The CDR3 DNA sequence: TGTGCCAGCAGCTTGGGGCAGGGTGGCGAGCAGTACTTC. Its protein product is CASSLGQGGEQYF.

Concerning this clone: The sample has other DNA sequences that encode this CDR3 too. The gene calls are TRBV5-6 and TRBJ2-7, with 11 bases that match TRBD1. CDR1 is SGHDT, CDR2 YYEEEE, per germline. This CDR3 is built from 14 residues. J lost 3 bases, V lost 3 bases, and 2 bases had no gene match. CDR3 sequence: CASSWGQGGYEQYF. The CDR3 coding sequence is TGTGCCAGCAGCTGGGGACAGGGGGGCTACGAGCAGTACTTC.